The rows below give T cell receptor beta chains drawn from one sample of a study of T cells in Graves' hyperthyroidism and ophthalmopathy. TCRdb recomputed calls from the multiplex PCR reads with MiXCR, one row per CDR3 protein. The sample yields 300,000 to 350,000 distinct CDR3 sequences, 15% to 20% seen once. Sequencing was performed on blood. The receptors were sampled from a woman in her fifties or sixties with Graves' hyperthyroidism. Each CDR3 is given with its conserved first and last residue. A D gene is named only where the DNA matches it firmly.

cdr3_aa	d_call	v_call	j_call
CASSLVTGRGNEQFF	.	TRBV11-2	TRBJ2-1
CASSLARVLSSVEQYF	.	TRBV5-6	TRBJ2-7
CASSLWTGEGETQYF	TRBD1	TRBV7-2	TRBJ2-5
CASSLETSGTRYEQYF	TRBD2	TRBV11-2	TRBJ2-7
CASSLPFRGFSGELFF	.	TRBV12-3/TRBV12-4	TRBJ2-2
CASRTGGLQETQYF	TRBD1	TRBV11-2	TRBJ2-5
CASSLRTVGDEQFF	.	TRBV13	TRBJ2-1
CASSLQTGEDNSPLHF	TRBD1	TRBV5-7	TRBJ1-6
CASSEWAEAFF	.	TRBV19	TRBJ1-1
CASSLGRHEQFF	.	TRBV5-1	TRBJ2-1
CASSQRTAVYGYTF	.	TRBV4-1	TRBJ1-2
CASSEHRGAEAFF	TRBD1	TRBV4-1	TRBJ1-1
CASRQNYGYTF	.	TRBV12-3/TRBV12-4	TRBJ1-2
CASSVELRLAGGPYNEQFF	TRBD2	TRBV9	TRBJ2-1
CASSQDRNSGNTIYF	.	TRBV27	TRBJ1-3
CASSGGVRTQYF	.	TRBV28	TRBJ2-5
CAWKLGLAGAGEQFF	TRBD2	TRBV30	TRBJ2-1
CSARDYGGDQETQYF	TRBD2	TRBV20-1	TRBJ2-5
CSARDRRASGGVYVEYF	TRBD2	TRBV20-1	TRBJ2-3
CSARDFRALQEGTDTQYF	.	TRBV20-1	TRBJ2-3
CAWSHRTGIDEQYF	TRBD1	TRBV30	TRBJ2-7
CASSLEIAGRETQYF	TRBD2	TRBV28	TRBJ2-5
CASILGETQYF	.	TRBV5-1	TRBJ2-5
CASSLTGSNCNEQFF	.	TRBV7-9	TRBJ2-1
CASTGTGDTEAFF	TRBD1	TRBV5-1	TRBJ1-1
CASSYSVDSGFSGYTF	.	TRBV6-5	TRBJ1-2
CASSLLEASGPYEQYF	TRBD2	TRBV18	TRBJ2-7
CAIPGFNEQFF	.	TRBV30	TRBJ2-1
CASSLGPSGSRTDTQYF	TRBD2	TRBV5-1	TRBJ2-3
CASSLGQSKETQYF	.	TRBV5-1	TRBJ2-5
CASKEGLSYNEQYF	.	TRBV2	.
CASSELERKGEKLFF	.	TRBV6-1	TRBJ1-4
CASSPPPAGGEKLFF	.	TRBV18	TRBJ1-4
CASSLWGTGNNSPLHF	.	TRBV5-1	TRBJ1-6
CASSPGGGRDYEQYF	TRBD2	TRBV7-2	TRBJ2-7